This is a list of T cell receptor beta chains from one sample in a study of regulatory T cells in long-lasting Graves disease. TCRdb reprocessed the multiplex PCR reads with MiXCR, giving one entry per CDR3 protein. The sample records under 400,000 distinct CDR3 sequences, 16% being singletons. A further study also used this sample, focusing on T cells in Graves' hyperthyroidism and ophthalmopathy.

Source: peripheral blood mononuclear cells (PBMCs), taken at new diagnosis, from a patient treated with antithyroid drugs. These receptors were obtained from a man aged 40-49 years with Graves disease. Both conserved end residues are part of each CDR3. Fields, in order: D gene, J gene, clone size, V gene, CDR3 length, CDR3 DNA, CDR3 protein. A D gene is named only where the DNA matches it firmly. Rows give clone size only sometimes, using once, few, many, or a class for an expanded clone.

D gene: NA
J gene: TRBJ1-2
clone size: NA
V gene: TRBV19
CDR3 length: 15
CDR3 DNA: TGTGCCAGTAGTTACCCGGGACACCGAGTTTATGGCTACACCTTC
CDR3 protein: CASSYPGHRVYGYTF

D gene: NA
J gene: TRBJ2-3
clone size: few
V gene: TRBV10-3
CDR3 length: 14
CDR3 DNA: TGTGCCACCCACGGGGGGCCCCGCACAGATACGCAGTATTTT
CDR3 protein: CATHGGPRTDTQYF

D gene: NA
J gene: TRBJ1-1
clone size: NA
V gene: TRBV10-3
CDR3 length: 13
CDR3 DNA: TGTGCCATCAGAGGACAGCCGAACACTGAAGCTTTCTTT
CDR3 protein: CAIRGQPNTEAFF

D gene: TRBD1
J gene: TRBJ1-5
clone size: many
V gene: TRBV2
CDR3 length: 17
CDR3 DNA: TGTGCCAGCAGTGAAGCGGTGACAGGGATCCTCTATCAGCCCCAGCATTTT
CDR3 protein: CASSEAVTGILYQPQHF

D gene: NA
J gene: TRBJ1-1
clone size: NA
V gene: TRBV20-1
CDR3 length: 14
CDR3 DNA: TGCAGTGCTAGAGTGGGACTATGGAACACTGAAGCTTTCTTT
CDR3 protein: CSARVGLWNTEAFF

D gene: NA
J gene: TRBJ1-5
clone size: many
V gene: TRBV6-1
CDR3 length: 14
CDR3 DNA: TGTGCCAGCACCATCTTCGGAAGGAATCAGCCCCAGCATTTT
CDR3 protein: CASTIFGRNQPQHF

D gene: NA
J gene: TRBJ2-7
clone size: many
V gene: TRBV3-1
CDR3 length: 15
CDR3 DNA: TGTGCCAGCAGCCAAGGGGCTGGGGACTCCTACGAGCAGTACTTC
CDR3 protein: CASSQGAGDSYEQYF

D gene: TRBD1
J gene: TRBJ2-4
clone size: NA
V gene: TRBV2
CDR3 length: 14
CDR3 DNA: TGTGCCAGCACCGACAGGGGTCGTGGAAACATTCAGTACTTC
CDR3 protein: CASTDRGRGNIQYF

D gene: NA
J gene: TRBJ1-2
clone size: NA
V gene: TRBV6-1
CDR3 length: 14
CDR3 DNA: TGTGCCAGCAGTCCGGGACCTCCCTTTTATGGCTACACCTTC
CDR3 protein: CASSPGPPFYGYTF

D gene: TRBD1
J gene: TRBJ1-4
clone size: many
V gene: TRBV28
CDR3 length: 15
CDR3 DNA: TGTGCCAGCAGTGTGTCCGGGACAGGGGATGAAAAACTGTTTTTT
CDR3 protein: CASSVSGTGDEKLFF

D gene: NA
J gene: TRBJ1-5
clone size: many
V gene: TRBV28
CDR3 length: 14
CDR3 DNA: TGTGCCAGCAGTTTGTGGACAGCAAATCAGCCCCAGCATTTT
CDR3 protein: CASSLWTANQPQHF

D gene: TRBD1
J gene: TRBJ1-2
clone size: NA
V gene: TRBV20-1
CDR3 length: 16
CDR3 DNA: TGCAGTGCTAGAGGGTCGAAGGGACAGGGGAACTATGGCTACACCTTC
CDR3 protein: CSARGSKGQGNYGYTF

D gene: NA
J gene: TRBJ1-4
clone size: few
V gene: TRBV6-1
CDR3 length: 17
CDR3 DNA: TGTGCCAGCAGTCCATCGGCCTACAGGGTGCCTAATGAAAAACTGTTTTTT
CDR3 protein: CASSPSAYRVPNEKLFF

D gene: TRBD2
J gene: TRBJ2-2
clone size: many
V gene: TRBV6-2/TRBV6-3
CDR3 length: 15
CDR3 DNA: TGTGCCAGCAGAACCGGGACTAGAGGGCCCGGGGAGCTGTTTTTT
CDR3 protein: CASRTGTRGPGELFF

D gene: NA
J gene: TRBJ2-5
clone size: many
V gene: TRBV28
CDR3 length: 14
CDR3 DNA: TGTGCCAGCAGTTTCGGCGGGGATGTCGAGACCCAGTACTTC
CDR3 protein: CASSFGGDVETQYF

D gene: NA
J gene: TRBJ1-6
clone size: few
V gene: TRBV28
CDR3 length: 12
CDR3 DNA: TGTGCCAGCAGTGCGACAACTTCACCCCTCCACTTT
CDR3 protein: CASSATTSPLHF

D gene: TRBD1
J gene: TRBJ1-1
clone size: few
V gene: TRBV29-1
CDR3 length: 13
CDR3 DNA: TGCAGCGTCACAGGGGGCGTTGGCACTGAAGCTTTCTTT
CDR3 protein: CSVTGGVGTEAFF

D gene: NA
J gene: TRBJ2-1
clone size: many
V gene: TRBV30
CDR3 length: 12
CDR3 DNA: TGTGCCTGGAGGCCGGGGACGAATGAGCAGTTCTTC
CDR3 protein: CAWRPGTNEQFF

D gene: TRBD1
J gene: TRBJ1-1
clone size: many
V gene: TRBV5-1
CDR3 length: 15
CDR3 DNA: TGCGCCAGCAGCATACGACAGGGAAAGAACACTGAAGCTTTCTTT
CDR3 protein: CASSIRQGKNTEAFF

D gene: NA
J gene: TRBJ2-3
clone size: many
V gene: TRBV5-1
CDR3 length: 15
CDR3 DNA: TGCGCCAGCAGCTTGTTGACGGGGACGGGAGATACGCAGTATTTT
CDR3 protein: CASSLLTGTGDTQYF

D gene: NA
J gene: TRBJ2-7
clone size: NA
V gene: TRBV12-5
CDR3 length: 12
CDR3 DNA: TGTGCTAGTGGTAGAAGGGGTTTCGAGCAGTACTTC
CDR3 protein: CASGRRGFEQYF

D gene: NA
J gene: TRBJ1-5
clone size: NA
V gene: TRBV6-2/TRBV6-3
CDR3 length: 17
CDR3 DNA: TGTGCCAGCACCCCATTCGGCAGGGGCGGTGGCAATCAGCCCCAGCATTTT
CDR3 protein: CASTPFGRGGGNQPQHF

D gene: NA
J gene: TRBJ2-7
clone size: NA
V gene: TRBV29-1
CDR3 length: 12
CDR3 DNA: TGCAGCGCAGGGCAGGGAAACTACGAGCAGTACTTC
CDR3 protein: CSAGQGNYEQYF

D gene: TRBD1
J gene: TRBJ1-2
clone size: few
V gene: TRBV7-3
CDR3 length: 13
CDR3 DNA: TGTGCCAGCAGCTCCGGGGACAGAGATGGCTACACCTTC
CDR3 protein: CASSSGDRDGYTF

D gene: NA
J gene: TRBJ2-5
clone size: many
V gene: TRBV5-1
CDR3 length: 15
CDR3 DNA: TGCGCCAGCAGTTACCACGGCCGGGGCTCGGAGACCCAGTACTTC
CDR3 protein: CASSYHGRGSETQYF

D gene: NA
J gene: TRBJ1-3
clone size: many
V gene: TRBV5-4
CDR3 length: 14
CDR3 DNA: TGTGCCAGCAGCTTGGACGGTCTGGGTAACACCATATATTTT
CDR3 protein: CASSLDGLGNTIYF

D gene: TRBD2
J gene: TRBJ2-1
clone size: many
V gene: TRBV12-3/TRBV12-4
CDR3 length: 16
CDR3 DNA: TGTGCCAGCAGTTTAAGGAGGGCGGGGGGACAAGGGGGGCAGTTCTTC
CDR3 protein: CASSLRRAGGQGGQFF

D gene: TRBD1
J gene: TRBJ2-5
clone size: many
V gene: TRBV20-1
CDR3 length: 15
CDR3 DNA: TGCAGTGCTAGAGAGAGGACAGGGGGCTTAGAGACCCAGTACTTC
CDR3 protein: CSARERTGGLETQYF

D gene: TRBD2
J gene: TRBJ2-1
clone size: many
V gene: TRBV15
CDR3 length: 15
CDR3 DNA: TGTGCCACCAGCATGGGGGGGAGCTCCTACAATGAGCAGTTCTTC
CDR3 protein: CATSMGGSSYNEQFF

D gene: NA
J gene: TRBJ1-1
clone size: many
V gene: TRBV3-1
CDR3 length: 14
CDR3 DNA: TGTGCCAGCAGCCAAGACGGCAGCATACGTGAAGCTTTCTTT
CDR3 protein: CASSQDGSIREAFF